This T cell receptor (beta chain) comes out of a study of cytomegalovirus exposure and HLA in healthy donors. The donors were members of the validation cohort, which comprised about 120 subjects and was separate from the first cohort of roughly 700 subjects. The method was immunoSEQ multiplex PCR; TCRdb's version includes in-frame clones alone and lacks a portion of them. This sample carries over 150,000 clones, 86% of them seen once, and the ten largest clones take 2% to 2.5%. This receptor was taken from a woman younger than 35 in good health and CMV-seronegative. Input material: PBMCs.

CDR3 sequence reads: CASSAQSTGELFF. Here the CDR3 DNA reads TGCGCCAGCAGCGCACAGAGCACCGGGGAGCTGTTTTTT. The chain employs TRBV5-1 and TRBJ2-2; D is ambiguous. This CDR3 region has 13 residues. V lost 4 bases to trimming and J lost 4 bases, with 8 bases between them. The germline V gene has CDR1 SGHRS and CDR2 YFSETQ.